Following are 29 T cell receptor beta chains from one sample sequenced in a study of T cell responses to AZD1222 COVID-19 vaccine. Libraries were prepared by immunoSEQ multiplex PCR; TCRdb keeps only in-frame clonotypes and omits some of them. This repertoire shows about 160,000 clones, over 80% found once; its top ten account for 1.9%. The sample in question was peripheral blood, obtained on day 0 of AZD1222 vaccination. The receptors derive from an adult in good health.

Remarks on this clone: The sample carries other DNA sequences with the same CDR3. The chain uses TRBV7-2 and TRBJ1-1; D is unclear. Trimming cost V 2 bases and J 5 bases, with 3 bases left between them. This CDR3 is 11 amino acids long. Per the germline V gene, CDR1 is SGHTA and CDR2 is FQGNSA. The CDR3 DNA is TGTGCCAGCAGCTTATATACTGAAGCTTTCTTT. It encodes CASSLYTEAFF.

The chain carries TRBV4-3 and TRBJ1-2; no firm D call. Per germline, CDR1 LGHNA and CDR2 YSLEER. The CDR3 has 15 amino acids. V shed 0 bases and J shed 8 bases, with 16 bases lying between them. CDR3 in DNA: TGCGCCAGCAGCCAAGATAGCTCCGTTAGGGAAGGCTACACCTTC. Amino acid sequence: CASSQDSSVREGYTF.

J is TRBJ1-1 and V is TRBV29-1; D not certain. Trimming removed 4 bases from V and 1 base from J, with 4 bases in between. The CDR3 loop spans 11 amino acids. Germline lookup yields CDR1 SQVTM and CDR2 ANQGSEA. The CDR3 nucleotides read TGCAGCGTTGGATCGAACACTGAAGCTTTCTTT. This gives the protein CSVGSNTEAFF.

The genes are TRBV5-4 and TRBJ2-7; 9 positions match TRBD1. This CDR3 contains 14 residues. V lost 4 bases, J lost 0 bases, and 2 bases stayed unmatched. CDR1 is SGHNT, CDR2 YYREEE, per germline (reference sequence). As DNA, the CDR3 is TGTGCCAGCAGCGGACAGGGGCGCTCCTACGAGCAGTACTTC. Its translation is CASSGQGRSYEQYF.

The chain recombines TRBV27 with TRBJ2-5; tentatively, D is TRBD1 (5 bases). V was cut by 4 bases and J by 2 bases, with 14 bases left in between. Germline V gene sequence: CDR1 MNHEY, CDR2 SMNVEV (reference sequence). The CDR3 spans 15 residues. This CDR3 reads CASSSRPTVQETQYF. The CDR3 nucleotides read TGTGCCAGCAGTTCGCGGCCGACAGTACAAGAGACCCAGTACTTC.

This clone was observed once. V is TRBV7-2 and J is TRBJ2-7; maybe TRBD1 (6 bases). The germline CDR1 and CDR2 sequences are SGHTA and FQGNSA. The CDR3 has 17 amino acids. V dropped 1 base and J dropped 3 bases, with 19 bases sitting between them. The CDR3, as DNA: TGTGCCAGCAGCTTAGGGGTTGACAGGACCTTTTACTACGAGCAGTACTTC. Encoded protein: CASSLGVDRTFYYEQYF.

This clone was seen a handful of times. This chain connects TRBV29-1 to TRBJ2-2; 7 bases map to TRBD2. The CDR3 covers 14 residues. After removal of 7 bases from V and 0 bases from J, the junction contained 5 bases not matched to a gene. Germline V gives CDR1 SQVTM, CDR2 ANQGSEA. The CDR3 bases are TGCAGCGCTAGCGGTGCGGCGAACACCGGGGAGCTGTTTTTT. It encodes CSASGAANTGELFF.

The CDR3 region is CAWSVADSYEQYF. CDR3 DNA sequence: TGTGCCTGGAGTGTGGCAGACTCCTACGAGCAGTACTTC. The chain combines TRBV30 with TRBJ2-7; D unclear. V lost 0 bases and J lost 0, with 6 bases in between. The CDR3 is 13 residues long. Germline V gene lookup returns CDR1 GTSNPN and CDR2 SVGIG (reference sequence).

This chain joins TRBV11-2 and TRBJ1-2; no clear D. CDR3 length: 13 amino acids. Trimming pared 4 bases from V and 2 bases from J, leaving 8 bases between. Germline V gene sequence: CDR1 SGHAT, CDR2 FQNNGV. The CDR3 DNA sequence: TGTGCCAGCAGCTCGACCCGGAACTATGGCTACACCTTC. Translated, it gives CASSSTRNYGYTF. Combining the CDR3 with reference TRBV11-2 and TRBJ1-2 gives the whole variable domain EAGVAQSPRYKIIEKRQSVAFWCNPISGHATLYWYQQILGQGPKLLIQFQNNGVVDDSQLPKDRFSAERLKGVDSTLKIQPAKLEDSAVYLCASSSTRNYGYTFGSGTRLTVV.

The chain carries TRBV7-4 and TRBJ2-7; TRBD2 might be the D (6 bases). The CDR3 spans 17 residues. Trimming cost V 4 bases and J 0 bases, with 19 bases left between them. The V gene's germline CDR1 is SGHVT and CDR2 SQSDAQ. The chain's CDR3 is CASSCFWGERASYEQYF. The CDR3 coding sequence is TGTGCCAGCAGCTGCTTCTGGGGGGAGCGGGCCTCCTACGAGCAGTACTTC. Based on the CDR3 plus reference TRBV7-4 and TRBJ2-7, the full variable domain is GAGVSQSPRYKVAKRGRDVALRCDSISGHVTLYWYRQTLGQGSEVLTYSQSDAQRDKSGRPSGRFSAERPERSVSTLKIQRTEQGDSAVYLCASSCFWGERASYEQYFGPGTRLTVT.

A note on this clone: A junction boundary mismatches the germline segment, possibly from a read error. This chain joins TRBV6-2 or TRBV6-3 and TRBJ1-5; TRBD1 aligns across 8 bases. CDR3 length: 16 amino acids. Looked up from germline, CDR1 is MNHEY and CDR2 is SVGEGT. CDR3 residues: CASNYGQGGWNQPQHF. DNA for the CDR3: TGTGCCAGCAATTACGGACAGGGCGGATGGAATCAGCCCCAGCATTTT.

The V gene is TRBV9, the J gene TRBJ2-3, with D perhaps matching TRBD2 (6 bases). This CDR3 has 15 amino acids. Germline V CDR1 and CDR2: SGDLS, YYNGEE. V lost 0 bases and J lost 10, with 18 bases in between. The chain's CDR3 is CASSVDPGVRTAQYF. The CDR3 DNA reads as TGTGCCAGCAGCGTAGACCCGGGGGTGCGAACCGCGCAGTATTTT.

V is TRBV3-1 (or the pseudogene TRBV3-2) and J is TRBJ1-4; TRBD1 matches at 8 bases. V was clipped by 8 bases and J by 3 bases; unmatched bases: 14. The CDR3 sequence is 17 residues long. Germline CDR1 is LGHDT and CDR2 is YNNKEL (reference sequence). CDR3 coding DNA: TGTGCCAGCGCCCGGAGGGCCCAGGGGGCAGCTAATGAAAAACTGTTTTTT. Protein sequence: CASARRAQGAANEKLFF.

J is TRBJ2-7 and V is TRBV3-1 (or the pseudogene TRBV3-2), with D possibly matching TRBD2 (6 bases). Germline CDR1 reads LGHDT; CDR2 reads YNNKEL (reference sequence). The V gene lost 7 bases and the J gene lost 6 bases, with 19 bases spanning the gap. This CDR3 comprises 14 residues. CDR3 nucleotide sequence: TGTGCCAGCAAGAACTGTGGGGGGATCTGCGAGCAGTACTTC. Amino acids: CASKNCGGICEQYF.

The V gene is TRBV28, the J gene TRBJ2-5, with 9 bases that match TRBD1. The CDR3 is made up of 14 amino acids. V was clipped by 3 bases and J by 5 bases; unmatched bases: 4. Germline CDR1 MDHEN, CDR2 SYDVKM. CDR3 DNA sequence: TGTGCCAGCAGTTTTACAGGGGGCTGGGAGACCCAGTACTTC. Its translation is CASSFTGGWETQYF.

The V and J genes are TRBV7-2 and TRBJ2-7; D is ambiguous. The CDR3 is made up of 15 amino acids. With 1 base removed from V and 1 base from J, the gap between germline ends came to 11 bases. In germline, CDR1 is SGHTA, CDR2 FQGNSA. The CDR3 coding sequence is TGTGCCAGCAGCTTAGGCGGTGATCCTTCCTACGAGCAGTACTTC. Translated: CASSLGGDPSYEQYF.

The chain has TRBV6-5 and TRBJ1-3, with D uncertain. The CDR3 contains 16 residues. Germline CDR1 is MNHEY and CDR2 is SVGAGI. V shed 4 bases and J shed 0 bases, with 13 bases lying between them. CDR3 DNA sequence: TGTGCCAGCAGTTTCGACTTGGCGCCCTCTGGAAACACCATATATTTT. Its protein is CASSFDLAPSGNTIYF.

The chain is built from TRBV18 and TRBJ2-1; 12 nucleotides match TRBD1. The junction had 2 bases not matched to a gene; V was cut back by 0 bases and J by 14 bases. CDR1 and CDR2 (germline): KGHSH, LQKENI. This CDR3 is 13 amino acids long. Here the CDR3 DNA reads TGTGCCAGCTCACCACCTGGGACAGGGGGCAAGTTCTTC. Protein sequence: CASSPPGTGGKFF.

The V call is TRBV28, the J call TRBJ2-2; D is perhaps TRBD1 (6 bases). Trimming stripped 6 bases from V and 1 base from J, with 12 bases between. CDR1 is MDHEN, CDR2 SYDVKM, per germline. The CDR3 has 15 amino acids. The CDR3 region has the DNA TGTGCCAGCAGGAGACTGGGACAGAACACCGGGGAGCTGTTTTTT. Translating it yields CASRRLGQNTGELFF.

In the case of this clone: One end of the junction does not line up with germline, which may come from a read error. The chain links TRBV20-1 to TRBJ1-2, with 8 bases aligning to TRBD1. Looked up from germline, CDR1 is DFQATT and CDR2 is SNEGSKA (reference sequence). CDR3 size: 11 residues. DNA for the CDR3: TGTTCGGCAGGGGGCGCTAATGGCTACACCTTC. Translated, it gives CSAGGANGYTF.

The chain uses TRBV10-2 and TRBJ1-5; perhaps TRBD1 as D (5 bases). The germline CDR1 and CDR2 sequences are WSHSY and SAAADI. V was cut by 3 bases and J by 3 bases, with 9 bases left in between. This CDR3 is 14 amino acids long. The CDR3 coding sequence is TGCGCCAGCAGTGAAGGGGCATACAATCAGCCCCAGCATTTT. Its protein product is CASSEGAYNQPQHF.

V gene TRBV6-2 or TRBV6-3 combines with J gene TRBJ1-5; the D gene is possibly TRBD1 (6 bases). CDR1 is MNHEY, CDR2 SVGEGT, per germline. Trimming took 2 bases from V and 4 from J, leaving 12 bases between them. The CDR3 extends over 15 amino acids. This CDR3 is CASSYTGQINQPQHF. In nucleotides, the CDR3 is TGTGCCAGCAGTTACACCGGACAGATAAATCAGCCCCAGCATTTT.

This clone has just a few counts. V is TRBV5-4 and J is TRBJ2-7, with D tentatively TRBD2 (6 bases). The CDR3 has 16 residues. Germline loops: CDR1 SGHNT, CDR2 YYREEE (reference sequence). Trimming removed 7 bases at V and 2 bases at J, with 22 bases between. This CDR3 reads CASGAESGFATYEQYF. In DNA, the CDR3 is TGTGCCAGCGGAGCGGAAAGCGGGTTCGCTACCTACGAGCAGTACTTC.

The CDR3 DNA follows: TGCAGTGCTAGTGTGATCGGGGAAAAACTGTTTTTT. Residues: CSASVIGEKLFF. This chain uses TRBV20-1 with TRBJ1-4; D is ambiguous. This CDR3 contains 12 residues. Germline V gives CDR1 DFQATT, CDR2 SNEGSKA (reference sequence). Trimming cost V 3 bases and J 8 bases, with 10 bases left between them.

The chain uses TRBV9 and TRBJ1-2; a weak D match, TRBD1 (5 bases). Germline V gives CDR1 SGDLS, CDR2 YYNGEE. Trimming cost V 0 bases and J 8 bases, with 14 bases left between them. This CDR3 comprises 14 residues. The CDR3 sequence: CASSVDSQGVGYTF. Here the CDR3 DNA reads TGTGCCAGCAGCGTAGATTCGCAGGGAGTCGGCTACACCTTC.

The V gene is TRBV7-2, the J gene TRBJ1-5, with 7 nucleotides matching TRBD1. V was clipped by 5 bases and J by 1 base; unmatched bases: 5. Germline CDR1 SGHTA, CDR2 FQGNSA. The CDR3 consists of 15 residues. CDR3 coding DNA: TGTGCCAGCAGCCGGGACAGCGGGAGCAATCAGCCCCAGCATTTT. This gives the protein CASSRDSGSNQPQHF.

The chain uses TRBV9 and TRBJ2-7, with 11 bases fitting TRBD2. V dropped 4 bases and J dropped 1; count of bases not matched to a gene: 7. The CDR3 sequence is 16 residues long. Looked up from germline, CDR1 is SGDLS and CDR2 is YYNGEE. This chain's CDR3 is CASSQGLAEPSYEQYF. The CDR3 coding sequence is TGTGCCAGCAGCCAGGGACTAGCGGAACCTTCCTACGAGCAGTACTTC.

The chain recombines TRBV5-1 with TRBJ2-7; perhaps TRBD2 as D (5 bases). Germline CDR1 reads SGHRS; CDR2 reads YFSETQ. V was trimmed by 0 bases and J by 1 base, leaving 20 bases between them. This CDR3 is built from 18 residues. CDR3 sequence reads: CASSLVASGVTISYEQYF. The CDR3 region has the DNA TGCGCCAGCAGCTTGGTGGCGAGCGGAGTAACTATTTCCTACGAGCAGTACTTC.

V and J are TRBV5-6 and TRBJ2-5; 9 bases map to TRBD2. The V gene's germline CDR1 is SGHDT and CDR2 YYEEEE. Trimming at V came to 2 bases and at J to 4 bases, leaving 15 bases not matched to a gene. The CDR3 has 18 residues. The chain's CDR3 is CASSFYVTAREGGETQYF. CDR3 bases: TGTGCCAGCAGCTTCTATGTTACCGCGCGGGAGGGAGGAGAGACCCAGTACTTC. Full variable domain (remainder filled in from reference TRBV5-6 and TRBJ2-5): DAGVTQSPTHLIKTRGQQVTLRCSPKSGHDTVSWYQQALGQGPQFIFQYYEEEERQRGNFPDRFSGHQFPNYSSELNVNALLLGDSALYLCASSFYVTAREGGETQYFGPGTRLLVL.